The rows below give T cell receptor beta chains drawn from one sample of a study of blood T cell repertoires in COVID-19. Generated by immunoSEQ multiplex PCR, the TCRdb table keeps only in-frame clones and is missing some. The table includes some 410,000 clones, around nine tenths detected once. The sequenced sample was PBMCs or T cells enriched from blood (not recorded which). Receptors were obtained from a woman younger than 45 with acute COVID-19. CDR3s include the opening cysteine and the closing phenylalanine or tryptophan.

V gene	J gene	CDR3 protein
TRBV12-5	TRBJ2-7	CASGQETPGGEQYF
TRBV5-1	TRBJ1-1	CASSPRQMNTEAFF
TRBV7-2	TRBJ1-6	CASSLTRGRNSPLHF
TRBV5-1	TRBJ1-5	CASSYGQGDQPQHF
TRBV5-1	TRBJ2-7	CASSLVLAGDLYEQYF
TRBV29-1	TRBJ2-1	CSVVSGSYNEQFF
TRBV15	TRBJ2-7	CATSRGFGLAASLEQYF
TRBV5-1	TRBJ1-3	CASSLGTVKGNTIYF
TRBV7-9	TRBJ2-7	CASSPSKDSSYEQYF
TRBV19	TRBJ2-7	CASRDGQGGYEQYF
TRBV6-5	TRBJ1-1	CATSGMDTEAFF
TRBV4-1	TRBJ2-7	CASSRQTDPAYEQYF
TRBV5-1	TRBJ1-2	CASSSTAGVNYGYTF
TRBV18	TRBJ2-7	CASSLPGQSSYEQYF
TRBV7-3	TRBJ1-1	CASSLNRLNTEAFF
TRBV20-1	TRBJ1-5	CSASRGEQPQHF
TRBV7-2	TRBJ2-1	CASSQHRGRVSHNEQFF
TRBV10-3	TRBJ1-3	CAISFPGQGAGNTIYF
TRBV7-3	TRBJ1-4	CASSPGRQGAFREKLFF
TRBV10-2	TRBJ1-1	CASTGQGWGTEAFF
TRBV5-6	TRBJ2-7	CASSLVDEQYF
TRBV4-1	TRBJ1-6	CASSQGDSFTSPLHF
TRBV5-1	TRBJ1-2	CASSLETANYGYTF
TRBV2	TRBJ1-2	CASSEDRGIDYGYTF
TRBV30	TRBJ1-1	CAWSGTGLARTEAFF
TRBV6-5	TRBJ1-2	CASSQSGQNYGYTF
TRBV6-2/TRBV6-3	TRBJ2-2	CASSLRGGTGELFF
TRBV9	TRBJ1-1	CASSPLKEGPEAFF
TRBV25-1	TRBJ2-7	CASRSDSHYEQYF
TRBV11-3	TRBJ1-6	CASSLDPGSPLHF
TRBV21-1	TRBJ2-7	CASSKVSQVYEQYF
TRBV18	TRBJ2-7	CASSPGDRGGYEQYF
TRBV9	TRBJ1-5	CASSVGQGNQPQHF
TRBV5-1	TRBJ2-7	CASSLTSGPYEQYF
TRBV5-6	TRBJ2-3	CASTKDAGGRTDTQYF
TRBV3-1/TRBV3-2	TRBJ1-2	CASSQGSLGVYGYTF
TRBV7-2	TRBJ1-2	CASSLIGDREDGYTF
TRBV30	TRBJ2-1	CAWSAGSSGGEQFF